The next 17 T cell receptor beta chains were all read from a single sample in a study of early T cells in non-severe SARS-CoV-2 infection. A single record per CDR3 protein comes from TCRdb applying MiXCR to the 5' RACE reads. Found here are tens of thousands of distinct CDR3 sequences, 14% of them singletons; the top ten hold around 5.8%. Sequencing input: whole blood. Source of these receptors: an adult who was a healthcare worker with PCR-confirmed SARS-CoV-2 infection or an uninfected control (not recorded which).

The chain is built from TRBV28 and TRBJ1-2; tentative D call: TRBD1 (5 bases). The V gene lost 5 bases and the J gene lost 3 bases, with 16 bases spanning the gap. This CDR3 has 15 amino acids. Germline CDR1 MDHEN, CDR2 SYDVKM. In DNA form, the CDR3 reads TGTGCCAGCAGTGGCCGTGGGGGGGATTACTATGGCTACACCTTC. This sequence encodes CASSGRGGDYYGYTF.

This clonotype occurred a few times. This sequence joins TRBV18 and TRBJ1-1, with TRBD1 matching 7 bases. V gave up 3 bases and J gave up 4 bases; unmatched junction bases: 2. CDR3 size: 13 residues. The germline V gene encodes CDR1 KGHSH and CDR2 LQKENI. The CDR3, as DNA: TGTGCCAGCTCACCCGACAGGGCCACTGAAGCTTTCTTT. Its translation: CASSPDRATEAFF.

The chain employs TRBV27 and TRBJ1-1; D gene uncertain. Trimming took off 4 bases at V and 3 bases at J, with 21 bases between the two ends. CDR3 length equals 17 residues. Germline V lookup: CDR1 MNHEY, CDR2 SMNVEV (reference sequence). CDR3 in DNA: TGTGCCAGCAGTTCCCGGGGTCGACATCCTGGGGACACTGAAGCTTTCTTT. Translated, it gives CASSSRGRHPGDTEAFF.

This chain uses TRBV29-1 with TRBJ2-2; D not resolved. This CDR3 comprises 13 residues. V shed 7 bases and J shed 2 bases, with 11 bases lying between them. Germline assignment: CDR1 SQVTM and CDR2 ANQGSEA. CDR3 residues: CSARVLNTGELFF. The DNA for the CDR3 is TGCAGCGCCCGGGTCCTCAACACCGGGGAGCTGTTTTTT.

The chain employs TRBV27 and TRBJ1-6; TRBD1 matches 7 bases. The CDR3 length is 16 residues. Germline lookup yields CDR1 MNHEY and CDR2 SMNVEV (reference sequence). Unmatched junction bases numbered 4, after V lost 3 bases and J lost 2 bases. CDR3 region: CASSFDRATYNSPLHF. The CDR3 DNA reads as TGTGCCAGCAGTTTTGACAGGGCCACCTATAATTCACCCCTCCACTTT.

This clonotype has a count of ten or more. The genes are TRBV2 and TRBJ2-1; 10 nucleotides line up with TRBD2. This CDR3 spans 16 amino acids. Germline-derived CDR1 and CDR2 are SNHLY and FYNNEI. V trimming: 3 bases; J trimming: 6 bases; junction bases outside the gene matches: 8. CDR3 in DNA: TGTGCCAGCAGTGAGAGGAGCGGGGGGGACCGCAATGAGCAGTTCTTC. Translating gives CASSERSGGDRNEQFF.

The V gene is TRBV11-2, the J gene TRBJ2-1; D may be TRBD1 (5 bases). V lost 5 bases to trimming and J lost 0 bases, with 14 bases between them. This CDR3 is 16 amino acids long. The germline gives CDR1 SGHAT, CDR2 FQNNGV. The CDR3 DNA reads as TGTGCCAGCAGCCCCTGGACAACGAGCTCCTACAATGAGCAGTTCTTC. Translating gives CASSPWTTSSYNEQFF. Combining the CDR3 with reference TRBV11-2 and TRBJ2-1 gives the whole variable domain EAGVAQSPRYKIIEKRQSVAFWCNPISGHATLYWYQQILGQGPKLLIQFQNNGVVDDSQLPKDRFSAERLKGVDSTLKIQPAKLEDSAVYLCASSPWTTSSYNEQFFGPGTRLTVL.

This clonotype was seen a few times. V usage is TRBV6-5 and J usage is TRBJ2-4; D is unresolved. Germline V gene data show CDR1 as MNHEY and CDR2 as SVGAGI. The CDR3 extends over 15 amino acids. The ends were cut back, 5 bases at V and 1 base at J, with 12 bases in the middle. In DNA form, the CDR3 reads TGTGCCAGCAGTAGTTCCGCCGGGGCCAAAAACATTCAGTACTTC. It specifies CASSSSAGAKNIQYF.

This clonotype turned up a few times. V gene TRBV7-9 combines with J gene TRBJ1-4; tentative D call: TRBD1 (6 bases). The V end lost 5 bases, the J end lost 4 bases, and 11 bases lay between the germline ends. The germline gives CDR1 SEHNR, CDR2 FQNEAQ (reference sequence). This CDR3 spans 14 amino acids. The CDR3 loop is CASSLDRSNEKLFF. In DNA form, the CDR3 reads TGTGCCAGCAGCCTTGACAGGAGTAATGAAAAACTGTTTTTT.

This clonotype was recorded many times. This sequence joins TRBV6-2 or TRBV6-3 and TRBJ1-1; no clear D gene. Trimming stripped 2 bases from V and 0 bases from J, with 19 bases between. This CDR3 spans 18 amino acids. Germline CDR1 reads MNHEY; CDR2 reads SVGEGT. The CDR3 bases are TGTGCCAGCAGTTACGTAGATTGGTTTGACTTAATGAACACTGAAGCTTTCTTT. It translates to CASSYVDWFDLMNTEAFF.

The chain is built from TRBV7-2 and TRBJ1-1; D is possibly TRBD1 (5 bases). The germline V and J ends were trimmed by 2 bases and 5 bases, with 18 bases remaining between them. This CDR3 spans 16 amino acids. CDR1 is SGHTA, CDR2 FQGNSA, per germline. CDR3 protein: CASSLSAPEGRTEAFF. Written as DNA, the CDR3 is TGTGCCAGCAGCTTATCCGCCCCCGAGGGGCGTACTGAAGCTTTCTTT. Full variable domain (remainder filled in from reference TRBV7-2 and TRBJ1-1): GAGVSQSPSNKVTEKGKDVELRCDPISGHTALYWYRQSLGQGLEFLIYFQGNSAPDKSGLPSDRFSAERTGGSVSTLTIQRTQQEDSAVYLCASSLSAPEGRTEAFFGQGTRLTVV.

The gene calls are TRBV11-2 and TRBJ1-4; no definite D call. Germline-derived CDR1 and CDR2 are SGHAT and FQNNGV. Deletions cut 2 bases from V and 8 bases from J, with 9 bases between. The CDR3 sequence is 13 residues long. The CDR3 region is CASSLWPKEKLFF. The CDR3 DNA reads as TGTGCCAGCAGCTTATGGCCAAAAGAAAAACTGTTTTTT.

This clonotype was counted a few times. The V gene is TRBV28, the J gene TRBJ2-7; possible D gene TRBD2, 6 bases. From germline, CDR1 is MDHEN and CDR2 SYDVKM. The CDR3 covers 15 residues. V was shortened by 5 bases and J by 3 bases, with 17 bases between the two germline ends. CDR3 loop: CASSHSGRGSYEQYF. The CDR3 DNA is TGTGCCAGCAGTCACTCAGGACGGGGGAGCTACGAGCAGTACTTC.

This clonotype has only a few counts. This chain connects TRBV11-2 to TRBJ2-1; TRBD1 or TRBD2 may be the D gene (5 bases each). Germline lookup yields CDR1 SGHAT and CDR2 FQNNGV. The CDR3 consists of 17 residues. Trimming stripped 5 bases from V and 1 base from J, with 18 bases between. CDR3 DNA: TGTGCCAGCAGCCGCGTCGGGGCGGAACCATCCTACAATGAGCAGTTCTTC. Its protein product is CASSRVGAEPSYNEQFF.

This clonotype was detected ten times or more. This chain links TRBV6-1 with TRBJ1-5; D is ambiguous. Germline V gene lookup returns CDR1 MNHNS and CDR2 SASEGT. Trimming removed 6 bases from V and 0 bases from J, with 12 bases in between. The CDR3 runs 15 residues. CDR3 in amino acids: CASSGVRSSNQPQHF. The CDR3 nucleotides are TGTGCCAGCAGCGGAGTTCGGAGTAGCAATCAGCCCCAGCATTTT.

To note about this clonotype: This may come from a read error, since a much larger clone is one base off. This chain uses TRBV6-1 with TRBJ1-4; 9 bases align to TRBD1. Germline CDR1 MNHNS, CDR2 SASEGT. The CDR3 runs to 14 residues. J lost 10 bases, V lost 7 bases, and 10 bases had no gene match. CDR3 sequence: CASTSDRGKVKLFF. The CDR3, as DNA: TGTGCCAGCACCTCGGACAGGGGAAAGGTAAAACTGTTTTTT.

The chain recombines TRBV6-6 with TRBJ2-5; TRBD1 agrees at 9 bases. V lost 0 bases, J lost 3 bases, and 2 bases stayed unmatched. The CDR3 loop spans 15 amino acids. Germline-derived CDR1 and CDR2 are MNHNY and SVGAGI (reference sequence). The CDR3: CASSYSGQGKETQYF. The CDR3, as DNA: TGTGCCAGCAGTTACTCGGGACAGGGAAAAGAGACCCAGTACTTC.